Listed below are T cell receptor beta chains from one sample, sequenced in a study of cytomegalovirus exposure and HLA in healthy donors. This table comes from immunoSEQ multiplex PCR, and its TCRdb copy is limited to in-frame clones, with some not included. The sample gives hundreds of thousands of clones, roughly 89% of which show up once; around 0.8% is in the top ten. The specimen was PBMCs. The receptors shown here come from a woman aged 18-29 years in good health and CMV-seronegative. CDR3s include the opening cysteine and the closing phenylalanine or tryptophan. The D gene is left open where the match is weak. The size entry is marked missing in some rows and otherwise reads once, few, many or a size class.

len | j_gene | v_gene | abundance | d_gene | CDR3aa | CDR3nt
15 | TRBJ1-4 | TRBV4-1 | . | TRBD1 | CASWTPGQGIGKLFF | TGCGCCAGCTGGACGCCGGGACAGGGGATAGGAAAACTGTTTTTT
14 | TRBJ2-7 | TRBV2 | once | . | CASKGGVTMGEQYF | TGTGCCAGCAAAGGCGGGGTGACGATGGGCGAGCAGTACTTC
13 | TRBJ2-2 | TRBV29-1 | . | . | CSAHTVFAGELFF | TGCAGCGCTCACACAGTTTTCGCCGGGGAGCTGTTTTTT
19 | TRBJ2-1 | TRBV6-1 | . | TRBD2 | CASSEVVTISGSSYNEQFF | TGTGCCAGCAGTGAAGTAGTTACGATAAGCGGGAGCTCCTACAATGAGCAGTTCTTC
15 | TRBJ2-2 | TRBV6-6 | . | TRBD1 | CASYPGTGGGGELFF | TGTGCCAGCTACCCCGGGACAGGGGGCGGCGGGGAGCTGTTTTTT
20 | TRBJ2-4 | TRBV30 | . | TRBD2 | CAWSVLGVSGKRTAKNIQYF | TGTGCCTGGAGTGTTCTCGGTGTTAGCGGGAAAAGGACGGCCAAAAACATTCAGTACTTC
14 | TRBJ2-7 | TRBV6-5 | . | . | CASSYQGKGDEQYF | TGTGCCAGCAGTTACCAAGGGAAAGGGGACGAGCAGTACTTC
14 | TRBJ2-2 | TRBV5-5 | . | . | CASSFGVPAGELFF | TGTGCCAGCAGCTTCGGGGTACCCGCCGGGGAGCTGTTTTTT
17 | TRBJ2-3 | TRBV28 | . | TRBD1 | CASSRPISTGGTDTQYF | TGTGCCAGCAGTCGACCAATTTCGACAGGGGGCACAGATACGCAGTATTTT
18 | TRBJ2-5 | TRBV28 | . | . | CASSFYITGGRAPETQYF | TGTGCCAGCAGTTTTTACATAACCGGAGGCAGAGCCCCGGAGACCCAGTACTTC
13 | TRBJ2-2 | TRBV25-1 | . | . | CASSEGRGGELFF | TGTGCCAGCAGTGAAGGAAGGGGCGGGGAGCTGTTTTTT
16 | TRBJ2-1 | TRBV30 | . | TRBD2 | CAWSGSAGGTYNEQFF | TGTGCCTGGAGTGGATCGGCGGGGGGTACCTACAATGAGCAGTTCTTC
17 | TRBJ2-7 | TRBV28 | . | TRBD2 | CASSPGLGTSTSYEQYF | TGTGCCAGCAGCCCCGGGCTTGGGACTAGCACGTCCTACGAGCAGTACTTC
15 | TRBJ2-7 | TRBV27 | once | TRBD2 | CASSEGTSGTYEQYF | TGTGCCAGCAGTGAAGGGACTAGCGGGACCTACGAGCAGTACTTC
14 | TRBJ2-4 | TRBV5-1 | . | . | CASSLAQPENIQYF | TGCGCCAGCAGCTTGGCCCAACCGGAAAACATTCAGTACTTC
18 | TRBJ2-1 | TRBV27 | . | TRBD2 | CASSQSRGLAGGNNEQFF | TGTGCCAGCAGTCAAAGCCGTGGACTAGCGGGAGGAAACAATGAGCAGTTCTTC
15 | TRBJ2-5 | TRBV25-1 | . | . | CASSAGGGGQRAQYF | TGTGCCAGCAGTGCTGGGGGAGGGGGGCAAAGGGCCCAGTACTTC
16 | TRBJ2-7 | TRBV6-5 | . | . | CASSSHGGGGSYEQYF | TGTGCCAGCAGTTCCCATGGGGGAGGAGGGTCCTACGAGCAGTACTTC
15 | TRBJ2-7 | TRBV6-5 | once | TRBD1 | CASSVDGGTGTEQYF | TGTGCCAGCAGCGTAGACGGAGGGACAGGGACCGAGCAGTACTTC
14 | TRBJ2-3 | TRBV6-5 | . | TRBD1 | CASTLTGGADTQYF | TGTGCCAGCACGTTGACAGGGGGTGCAGATACGCAGTATTTT
12 | TRBJ2-2 | TRBV2 | . | . | CASSPNTGELFF | TGTGCCAGCAGTCCAAACACCGGGGAGCTGTTTTTT
15 | TRBJ2-1 | TRBV6-1 | . | TRBD2 | CASRGLAGPLGEQFF | TGTGCCAGCAGAGGACTAGCGGGCCCCCTCGGGGAGCAGTTCTTC
16 | TRBJ2-3 | TRBV4-1 | . | TRBD2 | CASSQDSGASTDTQYF | TGCGCCAGCAGCCAAGATAGCGGGGCTAGCACAGATACGCAGTATTTT
14 | TRBJ2-5 | TRBV18 | few | TRBD2 | CASSPNGGYETQYF | TGTGCCAGCTCACCCAACGGGGGGTATGAGACCCAGTACTTC
14 | TRBJ1-4 | TRBV6-5 | . | . | CASRAPGGGRKLFF | TGTGCCAGCAGAGCGCCGGGGGGCGGGAGAAAACTGTTTTTT
13 | TRBJ2-1 | TRBV2 | . | . | CASSEGGKYEQFF | TGTGCCAGCAGTGAAGGCGGGAAATATGAGCAGTTCTTC
14 | TRBJ2-2 | TRBV9 | . | TRBD2 | CASTSGRVTGELFF | TGTGCCAGCACTAGCGGGAGGGTCACCGGGGAGCTGTTTTTT
12 | TRBJ2-7 | TRBV4-1 | . | . | CASSQDRGEQYF | TGCGCCAGCAGCCAAGATAGGGGGGAGCAGTACTTC
18 | TRBJ2-2 | TRBV27 | . | TRBD1 | CASSFGALGTGETGELFF | TGTGCCAGCAGTTTCGGGGCCCTCGGGACAGGGGAAACCGGGGAGCTGTTTTTT
16 | TRBJ2-1 | TRBV7-8 | . | TRBD2 | CASSSKGLAGYNEQFF | TGTGCCAGCAGCTCGAAGGGACTAGCGGGGTACAATGAGCAGTTCTTC
16 | TRBJ2-3 | TRBV28 | once | . | CASTIRGVSTTDTQYF | TGTGCCAGCACCATACGAGGAGTTAGCACAACAGATACGCAGTATTTT
14 | TRBJ1-5 | TRBV2 | . | . | CASSEVYREGPQHF | TGTGCCAGCAGTGAAGTCTACAGGGAAGGGCCCCAGCATTTT
13 | TRBJ2-1 | TRBV4-1 | . | . | CASSPEYHNEQFF | TGCGCCAGCAGCCCGGAGTACCACAATGAGCAGTTCTTC
16 | TRBJ2-2 | TRBV9 | . | TRBD2 | CASSANAGANTGELFF | TGTGCCAGCAGCGCAAACGCGGGAGCGAACACCGGGGAGCTGTTTTTT
14 | TRBJ1-1 | TRBV6-1 | . | . | CASSSREGPAEAFF | TGTGCCAGCAGTTCCCGGGAGGGACCCGCTGAAGCTTTCTTT
16 | TRBJ2-7 | TRBV4-1 | . | TRBD1 | CASSQGLGQGSYEQYF | TGCGCCAGCAGCCAAGGGCTGGGACAGGGGTCCTACGAGCAGTACTTC
15 | TRBJ2-7 | TRBV6-1 | . | TRBD1 | CAILSIRDRVPEQYF | TGTGCCATCCTCTCGATCCGGGACAGGGTACCCGAGCAGTACTTC
13 | TRBJ2-1 | TRBV6-6 | . | . | CAAGFRPYNEQFF | TGTGCCGCGGGGTTCCGTCCCTACAATGAGCAGTTCTTC
17 | TRBJ1-5 | TRBV2 | . | . | CASTRGDIVNPNQPQHF | TGTGCCAGCACCCGAGGGGACATCGTAAATCCCAATCAGCCCCAGCATTTT
13 | TRBJ2-1 | TRBV7-7 | . | TRBD1 | CASSSGTGNEQFF | TGTGCCAGCAGCTCAGGGACAGGGAATGAGCAGTTCTTC
15 | TRBJ2-2 | TRBV23-1 | . | TRBD2 | CASSQGGSNTGELFF | TGCGCCAGCAGTCAGGGGGGGTCGAACACCGGGGAGCTGTTTTTT
15 | TRBJ1-2 | TRBV5-1 | . | . | CASSSTGDPNYGYTF | TGCGCCAGCAGCTCCACAGGAGATCCTAACTATGGCTACACCTTC
14 | TRBJ2-7 | TRBV6-6 | . | . | CASSALGGIYEQYF | TGTGCCAGCAGTGCCCTCGGGGGTATCTACGAGCAGTACTTC
14 | TRBJ2-5 | TRBV25-1 | . | TRBD1 | CASSDDRGGETQYF | TGTGCCAGCAGTGATGACAGGGGCGGTGAGACCCAGTACTTC
15 | TRBJ2-6 | TRBV6-1 | . | TRBD1 | CALDRAKAGANVLTF | TGTGCCTTGGACAGGGCTAAGGCTGGGGCCAACGTCCTGACTTTC
16 | TRBJ2-1 | TRBV15 | . | . | CATSINRPPLYNEQFF | TGTGCCACCAGCATCAACAGGCCACCACTATACAATGAGCAGTTCTTC
13 | TRBJ1-5 | TRBV28 | . | . | CASSQGYNQPQHF | TGTGCCAGCAGTCAGGGGTATAATCAGCCCCAGCATTTT
17 | TRBJ1-1 | TRBV4-1 | . | TRBD1 | CASSQTHRGQKGTEAFF | TGCGCCAGCAGCCAAACCCACAGGGGGCAAAAGGGCACTGAAGCTTTCTTT
13 | TRBJ1-1 | TRBV28 | . | . | CASNLGGERRAFF | TGTGCCAGCAACTTGGGAGGGGAGCGGCGGGCTTTCTTT
16 | TRBJ1-5 | TRBV7-8 | . | . | CASSLGSGRSNQPQHF | TGTGCCAGCAGCTTAGGATCCGGGAGAAGCAATCAGCCCCAGCATTTT
14 | TRBJ2-7 | TRBV9 | . | . | CASSVDRMGREQYF | TGTGCCAGCAGCGTAGACAGGATGGGGCGGGAGCAGTACTTC
15 | TRBJ2-1 | TRBV19 | . | TRBD1 | CASSRRDRGYNEQFF | TGTGCCAGTAGCCGACGGGACAGGGGTTACAATGAGCAGTTCTTC
13 | TRBJ1-2 | TRBV28 | . | . | CASSYAPTGGYTF | TGTGCCAGCAGCTATGCCCCAACCGGGGGCTACACCTTC
17 | TRBJ2-1 | TRBV28 | . | . | CASSLYSGSPQGGEQFF | TGTGCCAGCAGTTTATATAGTGGTAGCCCCCAAGGGGGTGAGCAGTTCTTC
14 | TRBJ1-1 | TRBV4-1 | once | . | CASSPTAVNTEAFF | TGCGCCAGCAGCCCCACAGCAGTAAATACTGAAGCTTTCTTT